Listed below are T cell receptor beta chains from one sample, sequenced in a study of identical twins. TCRdb independently ran MiXCR on the 5' RACE reads; one entry per CDR3 protein. This table holds a few hundred thousand distinct CDR3 sequences, roughly 9.5% found once. These same data were also listed under a study on yellow fever vaccine responses in identical twins.

Specimen: PBMCs. The receptor source for this set is a young woman in good health. The conserved cysteine and the conserved F or W are not part of the CDR3 here. D genes are given only for firm matches.

TRBD2 | TRBV7-9 | ALVLSGLVQDTQY
TRBD2 | TRBV7-2 | ASSQGLAGEPQY
- | TRBV27 | ASSPGLPASQY
- | TRBV28 | ASGASDKGSNEQF
TRBD1 | TRBV7-8 | ASSLPQTGVMSTEAF
TRBD2 | TRBV20-1 | SAGLAGGGETQY
- | TRBV29-1 | SVEDRVGTY
- | TRBV20-1 | SARIPGGETQY
- | TRBV12-3/TRBV12-4 | ASSQSVGGRSEQY
TRBD1 | TRBV6-2/TRBV6-3 | ASIPGQGVWEQF
- | TRBV5-1 | ASSFDRSTEAF
TRBD2 | TRBV7-6 | ASSLATSGQSDTQY
- | TRBV20-1 | SALAVLKEDTQY
- | TRBV20-1 | SASKGVGELF
- | TRBV28 | ASSLPVGATNDFYNEQF
- | TRBV7-8 | ASSLYKEIFPSTDTQY
TRBD1 | TRBV29-1 | SVSGTGYNEQF
TRBD1 | TRBV28 | ASRGQNTQY
- | TRBV4-2 | ASSQDGGFSGANVLT
TRBD2 | TRBV20-1 | SARDPGSGRWETQY
TRBD2 | TRBV29-1 | SARGLANPRETQY
- | TRBV28 | ASTERGRYNEQF
- | TRBV20-1 | SAAFRPSGNTIY
- | TRBV20-1 | SARDSVTQY
- | TRBV4-3 | ASSQAGIYNEQF
- | TRBV29-1 | SVESPSGTDTQY
- | TRBV5-5 | ASSSRLAQYNEQF